This T cell receptor beta chain was sequenced during a study of cytomegalovirus exposure and HLA in healthy donors. It was with 60 Vbeta and 13 Jbeta primers that the PCR ran. Data came from immunoSEQ multiplex PCR; TCRdb stores just in-frame clones and leaves some out. The repertoire holds 150,000 or so clones, with roughly 75% as singletons. About this clone itself: No antigen is known for it.

The study, taken as a whole, reports: A later analysis, which compared TCR beta chains of equal frequency, found the HLA-associated ones more clonally expanded. As immune exposure information, only CMV serostatus was available. Association of a missense DCLRE1C variant with TCR beta V- and J-gene trimming was reported in a later analysis.

CDR1 SGHNT and CDR2 YYREEE come from the germline V gene (reference sequence). V shed 4 bases, J shed 6 bases, and the junction held 4 bases outside the gene matches. This CDR3 comprises 14 residues. Input material: PBMCs. The rearrangement uses TRBV5-4 and TRBJ2-3; the match to TRBD1 covers 11 bases. This clonotype originated in a woman aged 50 to 60 in good health and CMV-seropositive. As DNA, the CDR3 is TGTGCCAGCAGCAACCGGGACAGGGGGGATACGCAGTATTTT. The encoded protein is CASSNRDRGDTQYF. Full variable domain (rest looked up from reference TRBV5-4 and TRBJ2-3): ETGVTQSPTHLIKTRGQQVTLRCSSQSGHNTVSWYQQALGQGPQFIFQYYREEENGRGNFPPRFSGLQFPNYSSELNVNALELDDSALYLCASSNRDRGDTQYFGPGTRLTVL.